These 30 T cell receptor beta chains originate from one sample sequenced in a study of T cells after yellow fever vaccination. MiXCR, run by TCRdb on the 5' RACE reads, gives a single entry per CDR3 protein. Found here are 250,000 or so distinct CDR3 sequences, roughly 4% of them singletons; the top ten hold 19%. The sequencing used PBMCs, collected 15 days after the yellow fever booster vaccination. Receptors were obtained from a man aged 18 to 30 who received the YFV17D yellow fever vaccine.

The sample holds many counts of this clonotype. This chain connects TRBV7-8 to TRBJ1-5, with TRBD1 identical over 11 bases. Losses at the gene ends were 1 base for V and 3 bases for J; bases not matched to a gene: 2. Germline-derived CDR1 and CDR2 are SGHVS and FQNEAQ. This CDR3 region has 16 residues. CDR3 nucleotides: TGTGCCAGCAGCTTAGGGACAGGGGGCGTCAATCAGCCCCAGCATTTT. Protein sequence: CASSLGTGGVNQPQHF.

This clonotype was counted ten times or more. The V and J genes are TRBV5-4 and TRBJ2-4, with a weak D call TRBD2 (6 bases). The CDR3 loop spans 13 amino acids. In germline, CDR1 is SGHNT, CDR2 YYREEE (reference sequence). Trimming removed 2 bases at V and 6 bases at J, with 9 bases between. CDR3 sequence (DNA): TGTGCCAGCAGCTTTGGCGGGGCAAACATTCAGTACTTC. Amino acid sequence: CASSFGGANIQYF. The variable domain in full, completed from reference TRBV5-4 and TRBJ2-4, reads ETGVTQSPTHLIKTRGQQVTLRCSSQSGHNTVSWYQQALGQGPQFIFQYYREEENGRGNFPPRFSGLQFPNYSSELNVNALELDDSALYLCASSFGGANIQYFGAGTRLSVL.

This clonotype was seen ten or more times. The chain combines TRBV5-1 with TRBJ2-3; possible D gene TRBD2, 6 bases. CDR3 length equals 16 residues. With 0 bases removed from V and 4 bases from J, the gap between germline ends came to 15 bases. CDR1 is SGHRS, CDR2 YFSETQ, per germline. The CDR3 spells CASSLDPGETSDTQYF. CDR3 coding DNA: TGCGCCAGCAGCTTGGACCCGGGGGAAACGTCAGATACGCAGTATTTT.

This clonotype came up many times. The J gene is TRBJ2-5, the V gene TRBV7-9; D is perhaps TRBD2 (6 bases). This CDR3 region has 13 residues. V was cut by 5 bases and J by 7 bases, with 14 bases left in between. The germline CDR1 and CDR2 sequences are SEHNR and FQNEAQ (reference sequence). The CDR3, as DNA: TGTGCCAGCAGCGGCGGGGAATTAGGGACCCAGTACTTC. Translated, it gives CASSGGELGTQYF.

This clonotype was recorded many times. This sequence joins TRBV21-1 and TRBJ1-2; the table's D gene call, TRBD1, was not cross checked with the DNA. TRBV21-1 corresponds to a pseudogene. This CDR3 contains 13 residues. In nucleotides, the CDR3 is TGTGCCAGCACCAAGACAGGGGGCCGTGGCTACACCTTC. Residues: CASTKTGGRGYTF.

This clonotype was observed at least ten times. This chain links TRBV12-3 or TRBV12-4 with TRBJ2-1, with a tentative D call TRBD1 (5 bases). The germline V and J ends were trimmed by 6 bases and 4 bases, with 16 bases remaining between them. CDR3 length: 15 residues. The CDR3 DNA reads TGTGCCAGCAGCTACGGACAAACCTCTTACAATGAGCAGTTCTTC. This encodes CASSYGQTSYNEQFF.

This clonotype appeared many times. CDR3 amino acids: CASSLGESYNSPLHF. Written as DNA, the CDR3 is TGCGCCAGCAGCTTAGGGGAGTCCTATAATTCACCCCTCCACTTT. The V and J genes are TRBV5-1 and TRBJ1-6, with a tentative D call TRBD1 (5 bases). The CDR3 totals 15 residues. V was clipped by 2 bases and J by 1 base, with 7 bases between them. From germline, CDR1 is SGHRS and CDR2 YFSETQ.

This clonotype was observed many times. CDR3 region: CASSQGTSGGSTGELFF. As DNA, the CDR3 is TGCGCCAGCAGCCAAGGGACTAGCGGGGGTTCCACCGGGGAGCTGTTTTTT. This sequence joins TRBV4-3 and TRBJ2-2; 13 bases map to TRBD2. CDR1 and CDR2 (germline): LGHNA, YSLEER. The CDR3 is 17 amino acids. The V and J ends lost 1 base and 4 bases, in that order; junction bases with no gene match: 3.

This clonotype was seen at least ten times. This chain connects TRBV27 to TRBJ1-6, with 7 bases that match TRBD1. The ends lost 4 bases at V and 4 bases at J; junction bases unmatched: 7. The germline V gene has CDR1 MNHEY and CDR2 SMNVEV (reference sequence). The CDR3 extends over 16 amino acids. The CDR3 is CASSSGDSLYNSPLHF. The CDR3 coding sequence is TGTGCCAGCAGTTCCGGGGACAGTCTTTATAATTCACCCCTCCACTTT.

This clonotype appeared many times. This chain uses TRBV20-1 with TRBJ1-2, with a possible D match to TRBD1 (5 bases). Germline V gene lookup returns CDR1 DFQATT and CDR2 SNEGSKA (reference sequence). Trimming took 4 bases from V and 1 from J, leaving 10 bases between them. This CDR3 comprises 13 residues. This chain's CDR3 is CSAIPGGNYGYTF. The CDR3 region has the DNA TGCAGTGCTATCCCGGGGGGTAACTATGGCTACACCTTC.

This clonotype was counted ten times or more. The chain joins TRBV7-2 to TRBJ2-3, with TRBD2 matching 9 bases. The CDR3 sequence is 15 residues long. Germline CDR1 and CDR2: SGHTA and FQGNSA. V was clipped by 10 bases and J by 8 bases; unmatched bases: 16. The CDR3 DNA sequence: TGTGCCACCTTTCCAGCGGGGGGTAGCGTGGGTACGCAGTATTTT. It is translated as CATFPAGGSVGTQYF.

This clonotype was observed many times. The J gene is TRBJ2-7, the V gene TRBV12-3 or TRBV12-4, with D possibly matching TRBD1 (6 bases). V lost 3 bases and J lost 0, with 12 bases in between. The CDR3 covers 15 residues. The CDR3 here is CASSFGWDISYEQYF. As DNA, the CDR3 is TGTGCCAGCAGTTTCGGCTGGGACATCTCCTACGAGCAGTACTTC.

This clonotype was seen at least ten times. This chain links TRBV19 with TRBJ1-2; D may be TRBD1 (6 bases). V gave up 9 bases and J gave up 8 bases, with 13 bases separating them. Germline V gene lookup returns CDR1 LNHDA and CDR2 SQIVND (reference sequence). The CDR3 has 11 residues. CDR3 in DNA: TGTGCCAGCGAGGGGGAAGACGGCTACACCTTC. As protein: CASEGEDGYTF.

This clonotype was detected ten times or more. The chain combines TRBV18 with TRBJ1-5; D may be TRBD1 (5 bases). V was trimmed by 2 bases and J by 7 bases, leaving 15 bases between them. The CDR3 has 15 amino acids. Germline CDR1 and CDR2: KGHSH and LQKENI. The CDR3 is CASSPMYGTGQPQHF. The CDR3 DNA sequence: TGTGCCAGCTCACCAATGTACGGTACAGGACAGCCCCAGCATTTT.

This clonotype was seen ten or more times. The chain is built from TRBV6-5 and TRBJ1-2; TRBD1 aligns across 7 bases. V shed 3 bases and J 5 bases; nucleotides not matched to a gene: 12. There are 16 residues in the CDR3. Germline loops: CDR1 MNHEY, CDR2 SVGAGI. This CDR3 reads CASSYRVGQGGYGYTF. The CDR3 DNA reads as TGTGCCAGCAGTTATAGAGTGGGTCAGGGGGGGTATGGCTACACCTTC.

This clonotype was detected a few times. This chain uses TRBV12-3 or TRBV12-4 with TRBJ2-3; possibly TRBD2 for D (5 bases). There are 13 residues in the CDR3. The ends were cut back, 5 bases at V and 3 bases at J, with 9 bases in the middle. CDR3 bases: TGTGCCAGCAGTGGACGACTAACAGATACGCAGTATTTT. As protein: CASSGRLTDTQYF.

This clonotype showed up many times. CDR3 bases: TGTGCCAGCAGCTTACCCTCGACAGGACTCTCCTACGAGCAGTACTTC. Its translation is CASSLPSTGLSYEQYF. V usage is TRBV11-2 and J usage is TRBJ2-7, with a weak D call TRBD1 (6 bases). The CDR3 consists of 16 residues. With 2 bases removed from V and 0 bases from J, the gap between germline ends came to 14 bases. Germline V gene sequence: CDR1 SGHAT, CDR2 FQNNGV.

This clonotype was seen many times. The chain is built from TRBV20-1 and TRBJ1-1; 10 bases line up with TRBD1. This CDR3 region has 17 residues. Germline CDR1 reads DFQATT; CDR2 reads SNEGSKA (reference sequence). The V and J ends lost 3 bases and 1 base, in that order; junction bases with no gene match: 11. The CDR3 nucleotides are TGCAGTGCTAGGGGGGACAGGGGAACCGACAGGAACACTGAAGCTTTCTTT. Residues: CSARGDRGTDRNTEAFF.

This clonotype was counted many times. The chain has TRBV6-5 and TRBJ2-1; a possible D gene is TRBD2 (6 bases). Germline CDR1 reads MNHEY; CDR2 reads SVGAGI. This CDR3 has 15 residues. The V end was cut by 2 bases, the J end by 4 bases, with 12 bases between. The CDR3 sequence: CASSYESGGYNEQFF. CDR3 in DNA: TGTGCCAGCAGTTACGAGTCTGGAGGGTACAATGAGCAGTTCTTC.

At least ten counts were recorded for this clonotype. This rearrangement joins TRBV29-1 to TRBJ2-7; possible D gene TRBD1, 5 bases. The germline CDR1 and CDR2 sequences are SQVTM and ANQGSEA. The CDR3 loop spans 13 amino acids. Between the trimmed V and J ends, which lost 4 bases and 3 bases, there was a span of 13 bases. This chain's CDR3 is CSVVPQVGYEQYF. The CDR3 DNA reads as TGCAGCGTTGTCCCACAGGTGGGCTACGAGCAGTACTTC.

This clonotype was seen at least ten times. V usage is TRBV5-1 and J usage is TRBJ2-1; TRBD1 agrees at 9 bases. Germline lookup yields CDR1 SGHRS and CDR2 YFSETQ. This CDR3 comprises 14 residues. J gave up 6 bases and V 4 bases, and 5 bases lay outside the gene matches. This CDR3 reads CASSPGQGFNEQFF. The CDR3, as DNA: TGCGCCAGCAGCCCGGGACAGGGTTTCAATGAGCAGTTCTTC.

This clonotype was observed at least ten times. This chain uses TRBV9 with TRBJ2-2, with D unresolved. The CDR3 length is 13 residues. Deletions cut 0 bases from V and 3 bases from J, with 3 bases between. Germline V gives CDR1 SGDLS, CDR2 YYNGEE. CDR3: CASSVGDTGELFF. CDR3 coding DNA: TGTGCCAGCAGCGTAGGTGACACCGGGGAGCTGTTTTTT.

This clonotype came up many times. CDR3 sequence (DNA): TGTGCGATAGGACAGATGGATCAGCCCCAGCATTTT. It codes for CAIGQMDQPQHF. The chain recombines TRBV19 with TRBJ1-5; TRBD1 is a possible D gene (6 bases). Germline V gives CDR1 LNHDA, CDR2 SQIVND (reference sequence). This CDR3 is built from 12 residues.

The V and J genes are TRBV12-3 or TRBV12-4 and TRBJ2-3; D gene ambiguous. This CDR3 has 15 residues. Deletions cut 5 bases from V and 4 bases from J, with 16 bases between. CDR3 bases: TGTGCCAGCAGTCTTCAGATTTTGTCGGCAGATACGCAGTATTTT. Translated: CASSLQILSADTQYF.

This clonotype was seen ten or more times. The chain carries TRBV3-1 and TRBJ2-7; TRBD1 matches at 10 bases. This CDR3 has 14 residues. The junction had 3 bases not matched to a gene; V was cut back by 4 bases and J by 3 bases. Germline V lookup: CDR1 LGHDT, CDR2 YNNKEL (reference sequence). CDR3 protein: CASSPWTGGYEQYF. As DNA, the CDR3 is TGTGCCAGCAGCCCATGGACAGGGGGCTACGAGCAGTACTTC.

At least ten counts were recorded for this clonotype. The rearrangement joins TRBV19 to TRBJ1-5, with D possibly TRBD1 on 5 matching bases. The germline V and J ends were trimmed by 3 bases and 2 bases, with 5 bases remaining between them. CDR3 size: 13 residues. Germline V gene data show CDR1 as LNHDA and CDR2 as SQIVND (reference sequence). This CDR3 is CASSMTGNQPQHF. CDR3 coding DNA: TGTGCCAGTAGTATGACAGGCAATCAGCCCCAGCATTTT.

This clonotype was seen ten or more times. The V call is TRBV6-5, the J call TRBJ1-1; D call uncertain. V lost 5 bases, J lost 4 bases, and 14 bases lay in between. Germline values: CDR1 MNHEY, CDR2 SVGAGI. This CDR3 has 14 residues. CDR3 in amino acids: CASSLKAVGTEAFF. The CDR3 coding sequence is TGTGCCAGCAGTCTCAAAGCGGTTGGCACTGAAGCTTTCTTT.

This clonotype was recorded many times. The rearrangement uses TRBV5-4 and TRBJ1-1, with D tentatively TRBD1 (5 bases). The CDR3 runs to 15 residues. Trimming took 2 bases from V and 3 from J, leaving 14 bases between them. CDR1 and CDR2 from the germline V gene are SGHNT and YYREEE (reference sequence). The CDR3 protein is CASSLPSRGHTEAFF. The CDR3 DNA reads TGTGCCAGCAGCTTACCTTCAAGGGGCCACACTGAAGCTTTCTTT.

At least ten counts were recorded for this clonotype. The chain couples TRBV6-6 to TRBJ1-2; D perhaps matches TRBD1 (5 bases). CDR3 length: 12 amino acids. Per the germline V gene, CDR1 is MNHNY and CDR2 is SVGAGI (reference sequence). V lost 4 bases, J lost 3 bases, and 6 bases lay in between. Written as DNA, the CDR3 is TGTGCCAGCAGTTGGGGGGACTATGGCTACACCTTC. Translated, it gives CASSWGDYGYTF.

Many counts were recorded for this clonotype. CDR3 sequence reads: CASSYSGTGELFF. The DNA of the CDR3 is TGTGCCAGCAGTTATTCGGGCACCGGGGAGCTGTTTTTT. This sequence joins TRBV6-2 or TRBV6-3 and TRBJ2-2; D remains unclear. The CDR3 contains 13 residues. Germline CDR1 reads MNHEY; CDR2 reads SVGEGT. Trimming took off 3 bases at V and 4 bases at J, with 6 bases between the two ends.